This TCR beta chain came from a study of T cell repertoires in cytomegalovirus infection. Study context: Both a matching HLA type and CMV infection were indicated by public TCR beta signatures.

The junction had 3 bases not matched to a gene; V was cut back by 0 bases and J by 5 bases. The CDR3 covers 14 residues. Germline CDR1 and CDR2: LNHNV and YYDKDF (reference sequence). TCRdb re-analysed the reads in MiXCR, keeping a single row per CDR3 protein. The sample lists fewer than 650,000 distinct CDR3 sequences; around two fifths were seen once. This clonotype has only one observation. Its matching antigen is unknown. Notes on the study in general: The response measured ex vivo was dominated by TCR beta clonotypes (HLA-C-restricted and CMV-specific). Frequencies of public TCR beta families were cumulated, and this identified carriers of CMV plus the relevant HLA.

The chain uses TRBV15 and TRBJ2-5; TRBD1 matches 7 bases. This TCR was recovered from a human donor in good health (CMV status not recorded). Some clones in this sample may be carry-over from other donors' samples. The specimen was cultured PBMCs, collected from culture after CMV antigen stimulation. The CDR3 here is CATSREQGYETQYF. The CDR3 nucleotides read TGTGCCACCAGCAGAGAACAGGGGTATGAGACCCAGTACTTC.